The rows below give T cell receptor beta chains drawn from one sample of a study of cytomegalovirus exposure and HLA in healthy donors. Method: immunoSEQ multiplex PCR; TCRdb's copy keeps in-frame clones and lacks some. The sample has roughly 150,000 clones; roughly 80% are singletons. The sequenced material came from PBMCs. The receptors here all came from a woman aged 50 to 60 in good health and CMV-seropositive. Each CDR3 is given with its conserved first and last residue. The D gene is left open where the match is weak. Expanded clones are given a class, and other clones once, few, many or no size at all.

.	TRBV5-4	TRBJ2-7	once	CASSSGTGAYEQYF	TGTGCCAGCAGCTCCGGGACGGGGGCCTACGAGCAGTACTTC
.	TRBV28	TRBJ2-7	.	CASSSQQTPYEQYF	TGTGCCAGCAGTTCCCAGCAGACTCCCTACGAGCAGTACTTC
TRBD2	TRBV6-5	TRBJ2-7	.	CASSRLAGAYEQYF	TGTGCCAGCAGTCGACTAGCGGGGGCCTACGAGCAGTACTTC
.	TRBV5-4	TRBJ1-2	once	CASSLPTGNYGYTF	TGTGCCAGCAGCTTACCGACAGGAAACTATGGCTACACCTTC
.	TRBV7-6	TRBJ1-1	.	CASSSLGTLNTEAFF	TGTGCCAGCAGCTCACTAGGGACACTGAACACTGAAGCTTTCTTT
.	TRBV6-6	TRBJ1-5	.	CASSFARGRSNQPQHF	TGTGCCAGCAGCTTTGCGCGGGGACGCAGCAATCAGCCCCAGCATTTT
.	TRBV5-1	TRBJ2-5	.	CASSFGPGQGHEQYF	.
.	TRBV19	TRBJ1-6	.	CASSRQPSSYNSPLHF	TGTGCCAGTAGTCGACAGCCGAGCTCCTATAATTCACCCCTCCACTTT
.	TRBV6-1	TRBJ2-6	.	CASRPTASGANVLTF	TGTGCCAGCAGGCCTACAGCCTCTGGGGCCAACGTCCTGACTTTC
.	TRBV19	TRBJ2-7	.	CASSIGGAPLREQYF	TGTGCCAGTAGTATAGGAGGCGCCCCCCTAAGAGAGCAGTACTTC
TRBD2	TRBV19	TRBJ2-2	.	CASSLSGGATGELFF	TGTGCCAGTAGTTTAAGCGGGGGGGCCACCGGGGAGCTGTTTTTT
TRBD1	TRBV2	TRBJ2-1	.	CASSELPTGVGEQFF	TGTGCCAGCAGTGAACTACCGACAGGGGTAGGAGAGCAGTTCTTC
TRBD2	TRBV10-1	TRBJ2-1	.	CASSSSGGPNEQFF	TGCGCCAGCAGTTCCTCGGGGGGGCCGAATGAGCAGTTCTTC
.	TRBV6-5	TRBJ1-3	once	CASSSTGLGGNTIYF	TGTGCCAGCAGTTCAACAGGGTTGGGGGGAAACACCATATATTTT
.	TRBV14	TRBJ2-7	few	CASSHGPQEQYF	TGTGCCAGCAGCCATGGGCCCCAGGAGCAGTACTTC
.	TRBV2	TRBJ1-2	.	CASTGVSDGYTF	TGTGCCAGCACTGGTGTTTCGGATGGCTACACCTTC
.	TRBV29-1	TRBJ1-2	.	CSVKPPANYGYTF	TGCAGCGTGAAACCCCCAGCTAACTATGGCTACACCTTC
TRBD2	TRBV5-1	TRBJ2-1	.	CASSLTSGGAFEQFF	TGCGCCAGCAGCTTGACTAGCGGGGGGGCTTTTGAGCAGTTCTTC
TRBD2	TRBV9	TRBJ2-7	.	CASGPSGGRYEQYF	TGTGCCAGCGGACCTAGCGGGGGGCGCTACGAGCAGTACTTC
.	TRBV4-1	TRBJ1-1	once	CASSLRQVDSEAFF	TGCGCCAGCAGCTTAAGACAGGTGGATAGTGAAGCTTTCTTT
TRBD1	TRBV4-1	TRBJ1-1	once	CASSQSNSRDRVGTEAFF	TGCGCCAGCAGCCAGAGCAACAGCCGCGACAGGGTGGGCACTGAAGCTTTCTTT
TRBD1	TRBV30	TRBJ1-2	.	CAWSPQGPYGYTF	TGTGCCTGGAGTCCACAGGGGCCGTACGGCTACACCTTC
TRBD1	TRBV5-1	TRBJ2-7	.	CASGQGTSYEQYF	TGCGCCAGTGGACAGGGGACCTCCTACGAGCAGTACTTC
.	TRBV10-3	TRBJ2-7	.	CAIRGDSAYEQYF	TGTGCCATCAGGGGGGACTCAGCCTACGAGCAGTACTTC
.	TRBV30	TRBJ1-5	.	CAWQGHSNQPQHF	TGTGCCTGGCAGGGGCATAGCAATCAGCCCCAGCATTTT
.	TRBV6-6	TRBJ1-2	.	CASREVNYGYTF	TGTGCCAGCAGAGAGGTGAACTATGGCTACACCTTC
.	TRBV5-6	TRBJ2-7	.	CASSQLEGGGYEQYF	TGTGCCAGCAGCCAACTTGAGGGAGGAGGCTACGAGCAGTACTTC
.	TRBV21-1	TRBJ1-2	.	CASSNLGDRGSPYGYTF	TGTGCCAGCAGCAATTTGGGGGACAGGGGCTCCCCCTATGGCTACACCTTC
.	TRBV28	TRBJ2-4	.	CASSDNSIAKNIQYF	TGTGCCAGCAGTGATAACTCCATAGCCAAAAACATTCAGTACTTC
.	TRBV2	TRBJ1-4	.	CASSGGATNEKLFF	TGTGCCAGCAGTGGGGGGGCAACTAATGAAAAACTGTTTTTT
.	TRBV11-2	TRBJ1-2	.	CASSLGTGIVRRGYTF	TGTGCCAGCAGCTTAGGGACGGGGATAGTACGGCGGGGCTACACCTTC
.	TRBV11-2	TRBJ1-5	.	CASSSSQVAGLSF	TGTGCCAGCAGCTCCAGTCAAGTGGCAGGATTAAGTTTT
TRBD2	TRBV4-2	TRBJ2-7	.	CASSQLIGTSDLYEQYF	TGTGCCAGCAGCCAGCTCATCGGGACTAGCGATCTCTACGAGCAGTACTTC
.	TRBV7-2	TRBJ2-5	.	CASSLKALEETQYF	TGTGCCAGCAGCTTAAAAGCTCTTGAAGAGACCCAGTACTTC
TRBD1	TRBV5-1	TRBJ1-1	.	CASSLGTALNTEAFF	TGCGCCAGCAGTCTGGGGACAGCTTTGAACACTGAAGCTTTCTTT
.	TRBV11-3	TRBJ2-2	.	CASSLGGGSTGELFF	TGTGCCAGCAGCTTAGGAGGAGGGAGCACCGGGGAGCTGTTTTTT
.	TRBV18	TRBJ2-3	.	CASSPFPADTQYF	TGTGCCAGCTCACCATTTCCAGCAGATACGCAGTATTTT
.	TRBV4-3	TRBJ2-2	.	CASSQAGPQVTGELFF	TGCGCCAGCAGCCAAGCTGGCCCCCAAGTCACCGGGGAGCTGTTTTTT
.	TRBV7-9	TRBJ2-7	.	CASSSGLPYEQYF	TGTGCCAGCAGCTCGGGACTCCCCTACGAGCAGTACTTC
.	TRBV28	TRBJ1-1	.	CASLGVMNTEAFF	TGTGCCAGTCTCGGGGTTATGAACACTGAAGCTTTCTTT
TRBD2	TRBV7-2	TRBJ2-1	few	CASSSRRGGNEQFF	TGTGCCAGCAGCTCGAGGCGGGGGGGCAATGAGCAGTTCTTC
.	TRBV5-5	TRBJ1-4	.	CASSFTGPATNEKLFF	TGTGCCAGCAGTTTTACAGGGCCTGCAACTAATGAAAAACTGTTTTTT
.	TRBV6-1	TRBJ1-5	.	CASAQGGGNQPQHF	TGTGCCAGCGCGCAGGGAGGGGGCAATCAGCCCCAGCATTTT
.	TRBV10-1	TRBJ1-2	.	CASSESKGGGGYTF	TGCGCCAGCAGTGAGTCTAAAGGAGGCGGTGGCTACACCTTC
TRBD2	TRBV7-9	TRBJ2-2	.	CSSSPSAGGRRTGELFF	TGTTCCAGCAGCCCATCCGCGGGGGGGCGACGCACCGGGGAGCTGTTTTTT
.	TRBV5-1	TRBJ2-3	.	CASNPSGTDTQYF	TGCGCCAGCAACCCGTCGGGAACAGATACGCAGTATTTT